This passage covers 28 T cell receptor beta chains from one sample sequenced in a study of metastatic and nonmetastatic thyroid tumors. TCRdb reprocessed the PCR reads via MiXCR. The sample holds about 92,000 clones, approximately 15% seen once. Ahead of thyroid surgery, no patient had received treatment of any kind. The sample consisted of blood. The source of these receptors is a female donor with papillary thyroid cancer or a benign thyroid nodule (not recorded which). Some clones in this sample may be carry-over from other donors' samples.

In its sample, this clone was seen once. CDR3 nucleotides: TGTGCCAGCTCACGACAGGGGGAGAACACTGAAGCTTTCTTT. It encodes CASSRQGENTEAFF. The chain carries TRBV18 and TRBJ1-1; 9 bases map to TRBD1. With V trimmed by 4 bases and J by 1 base, 1 base remained unmatched. The CDR3 has 14 residues. Germline loops: CDR1 KGHSH, CDR2 LQKENI.

There are a few counts of this clone. CDR3 amino acids: CASSYSRLAGGYNEQFF. The CDR3 DNA follows: TGTGCCAGCAGTTACTCGAGGCTAGCGGGAGGCTACAATGAGCAGTTCTTC. The chain employs TRBV6-5 and TRBJ2-1, with 11 bases aligning to TRBD2. J lost 3 bases, V lost 0 bases, and 4 bases had no gene match. CDR1 and CDR2 from the germline V gene are MNHEY and SVGAGI. The CDR3 sequence is 17 residues long.

The table lists this clone with many counts. This chain uses TRBV6-2 or TRBV6-3 with TRBJ2-3; weak D call: TRBD1 (6 bases). Trimming pared 6 bases from V and 10 bases from J, leaving 11 bases between. CDR1 and CDR2 from the germline V gene are MNHEY and SVGEGT. This CDR3 is 11 amino acids long. The CDR3 protein is CASSLGGAQYF. Here the CDR3 DNA reads TGTGCCAGCAGCCTAGGGGGAGCGCAGTATTTT.

Note on this clone: This clone may be a read error of a much larger clone one base away. The gene calls are TRBV6-1 and TRBJ1-2, with D hard to call. The CDR3 has 13 amino acids. Germline-derived CDR1 and CDR2 are MNHNS and SASEGT. Trimming removed 8 bases from V and 5 bases from J, with 15 bases in between. The CDR3 loop reads CASPKEIRYGYTF. CDR3 DNA: TGTGCCAGCCCGAAGGAGATTCGGTATGGCTACACCTTC.

Notes on this clone: One base away lies a much larger clone, so this may be a sequencing read error. V gene TRBV9 combines with J gene TRBJ1-3, with D uncertain. Trimming took 0 bases from V and 7 from J, leaving 14 bases between them. The CDR3 totals 15 residues. Germline V gene data show CDR1 as SGDLS and CDR2 as YYNGEE. DNA of the CDR3: TGTGCCAGCAGCGTAGAAAAAGCCCGAGATAACACCATATATTTT. It specifies CASSVEKARDNTIYF.

This clone was detected ten times or more. The chain uses TRBV20-1 and TRBJ1-2, with 8 bases identical to TRBD1. J gave up 8 bases and V 5 bases, and 13 bases lay outside the gene matches. The CDR3 extends over 14 amino acids. The germline gives CDR1 DFQATT, CDR2 SNEGSKA (reference sequence). In DNA, the CDR3 is TGCAGTGCTCCCTCGACAGGGGCGATTAGGGGCTACACCTTC. Protein: CSAPSTGAIRGYTF.

This clone was recorded many times. The J gene is TRBJ2-1, the V gene TRBV19; D not resolved. Looked up from germline, CDR1 is LNHDA and CDR2 is SQIVND (reference sequence). CDR3 length equals 13 residues. With 3 bases removed from V and 7 bases from J, the gap between germline ends came to 10 bases. CDR3 DNA sequence: TGTGCCAGTAGTATCCGCAGGAGTAATGAGCAGTTCTTC. Its protein is CASSIRRSNEQFF.

This clone was seen ten or more times. This specimen includes other DNA sequences encoding the same CDR3. The J gene is TRBJ2-5, the V gene TRBV19; D is unresolved. CDR3 length equals 13 residues. CDR1 LNHDA and CDR2 SQIVND come from the germline V gene (reference sequence). V lost 3 bases and J lost 5, with 10 bases in between. The DNA of the CDR3 is TGTGCCAGTAGTATGGGTCAAAGGGAGACCCAGTACTTC. This sequence encodes CASSMGQRETQYF.

This clone was detected many times. This sequence joins TRBV5-1 and TRBJ2-3, with 11 bases matching TRBD2. Per germline, CDR1 SGHRS and CDR2 YFSETQ. The CDR3 has 14 amino acids. Losses at the gene ends were 5 bases for V and 4 bases for J; bases not matched to a gene: 3. In nucleotides, the CDR3 is TGCGCCAGCAGTCTAGCGGGGGGCCCAGATACGCAGTATTTT. It yields the protein CASSLAGGPDTQYF.

This clone was counted only a few times. A much larger clone differs by one base, so this may be a read error. The J gene is TRBJ1-1, the V gene TRBV9; D is uncertain. Per germline, CDR1 SGDLS and CDR2 YYNGEE. The CDR3 runs to 13 residues. Trimming took off 0 bases at V and 7 bases at J, with 10 bases between the two ends. This CDR3 is CASSVAVGCEAFF. DNA of the CDR3: TGTGCCAGCAGCGTAGCGGTTGGATGTGAAGCTTTCTTT. Combining the CDR3 with reference TRBV9 and TRBJ1-1 gives the whole variable domain DSGVTQTPKHLITATGQRVTLRCSPRSGDLSVYWYQQSLDQGLQFLIQYYNGEERAKGNILERFSAQQFPDLHSELNLSSLELGDSALYFCASSVAVGCEAFFGQGTRLTVV.

This clone was seen more than once but under ten times. Given the absence of the conserved phenylalanine or tryptophan at the CDR3 end, a read error is likely. The CDR3 nucleotides are TGTGCCAGCAGTTTATCCGGGGACTACGAGCAGTACCTC. As protein: CASSLSGDYEQYL. The gene calls are TRBV28 and TRBJ2-7; D might be TRBD2 (5 bases). Germline V lookup: CDR1 MDHEN, CDR2 SYDVKM. Trimming took off 1 base at V and 3 bases at J, with 7 bases between the two ends. CDR3 length: 13 amino acids.

The table lists this clone with many counts. In DNA form, the CDR3 reads TGTGCCAGCAGCTTAGAAGGCGGAACAAAAGAGACCCAGTACTTC. Protein sequence: CASSLEGGTKETQYF. The chain uses TRBV7-6 and TRBJ2-5, with no clear D. CDR3 length: 15 residues. Trimming left V 1 base short and J 3 bases short, with 12 bases between. CDR1 SGHVS and CDR2 FNYEAQ come from the germline V gene.

At least ten counts were recorded for this clone. This chain connects TRBV28 to TRBJ1-2; D is perhaps TRBD1 (6 bases). V lost 6 bases to trimming and J lost 4 bases, with 18 bases between them. Per the germline V gene, CDR1 is MDHEN and CDR2 is SYDVKM. The length of the CDR3 is 15 residues. CDR3 sequence (DNA): TGTGCCAGCAGCCCGGTGCCCGGACAGTTCTATGGCTACACCTTC. This sequence encodes CASSPVPGQFYGYTF.

At least ten counts were recorded for this clone. The rearrangement links TRBV7-8 to TRBJ1-3; D call uncertain. Trimming removed 5 bases from V and 0 bases from J, with 11 bases in between. CDR3 length: 15 residues. The germline CDR1 and CDR2 sequences are SGHVS and FQNEAQ. The CDR3 region is CASSPNQFSGNTIYF. The CDR3 coding sequence is TGTGCCAGCAGCCCCAATCAGTTCTCTGGAAACACCATATATTTT.

This clone was found many times. A read error is possible here, since a much larger clone lies one base away. The sample contains more than one DNA sequence encoding this CDR3. The chain links TRBV27 to TRBJ1-2; 8 bases align to TRBD1. Germline CDR1 is MNHEY and CDR2 is SMNVEV (reference sequence). The CDR3 is made up of 13 amino acids. V shed 3 bases, J shed 8 bases, and the junction held 5 bases outside the gene matches. The CDR3 spells CASSFTGGGGYTF. For the CDR3, the DNA is TGTGCCAGCAGTTTTACAGGGGGTGGGGGCTACACCTTC.

This clone was observed once. This may stem from a read error, because a much larger clone lies one nucleotide away. The chain has TRBV20-1 and TRBJ2-2; 9 positions match TRBD2. The CDR3 is 16 amino acids. Germline lookup yields CDR1 DFQATT and CDR2 SNEGSKA (reference sequence). For the CDR3, the DNA is TGCAGTGCTAGAGTTCCGACTAGCGGAAACACCGGGCAGCTGTTTTTT. Its translation is CSARVPTSGNTGQLFF.

This clone was detected only a few times. V usage is TRBV6-1 and J usage is TRBJ2-1; 14 bases are shared with TRBD2. This CDR3 comprises 16 residues. V lost 3 bases and J lost 9; bases outside the gene matches: 7. CDR1 and CDR2 from the germline V gene are MNHNS and SASEGT. As DNA, the CDR3 is TGTGCCAGCAGTGACCCGGGACTAGCGGGAGCGAGTGAGCAGTTCTTC. It yields the protein CASSDPGLAGASEQFF.

This clone was seen at least ten times. CDR3 sequence (DNA): TGTGCCAGCAGTTTAAGGCCGGCAGCAGCTTTCTTT. Encoded protein: CASSLRPAAAFF. The chain has TRBV12-3 or TRBV12-4 and TRBJ1-1; D is undetermined. V was clipped by 2 bases and J by 10 bases, with 11 bases between them. The CDR3 loop spans 12 amino acids.

This clone was seen more than once but under ten times. The rearrangement uses TRBV11-2 and TRBJ2-3, with a tentative D call TRBD1 (5 bases). V lost 1 base and J 2 bases, leaving 7 bases between the germline ends. Per the germline V gene, CDR1 is SGHAT and CDR2 is FQNNGV. This CDR3 spans 14 amino acids. CDR3 sequence: CASSLGGLTDTQYF. CDR3 DNA: TGTGCCAGCAGCTTAGGGGGCCTCACAGATACGCAGTATTTT.

Notes on this clone: One base away lies a much larger clone, so this may be a sequencing read error. This chain joins TRBV4-2 and TRBJ2-1; D might be TRBD2 (6 bases). V gave up 0 bases and J gave up 10 bases, with 16 bases separating them. The CDR3 is 15 amino acids. In germline, CDR1 is LGHNA, CDR2 YNFKEQ. CDR3 nucleotide sequence: TGTGCCAGCAGCCAAGACGGCGGGGTGGGCTACGAGCAGTTCTTC. It encodes CASSQDGGVGYEQFF.

This clone appeared many times. The V gene is TRBV6-2 or TRBV6-3, the J gene TRBJ1-5; D might be TRBD1 (5 bases). The CDR3 is made up of 14 amino acids. V shed 5 bases and J shed 5 bases, with 13 bases lying between them. Germline CDR1 MNHEY, CDR2 SVGEGT. CDR3 nucleotide sequence: TGTGCCAGCAGTACCCGCTGGGGGGATCAGCCCCAGCATTTT. Translated, it gives CASSTRWGDQPQHF.

This clone was detected a few times. A much larger clone sits a single nucleotide away, making a read error possible. As DNA, the CDR3 is TGCAGCGTTGTCCTCTGGGAAGAGACCCAGTACTTC. This encodes CSVVLWEETQYF. This rearrangement joins TRBV29-1 to TRBJ2-5; D gene unclear. Germline loops: CDR1 SQVTM, CDR2 ANQGSEA. Between the trimmed V and J ends, which lost 4 bases and 3 bases, there was a span of 9 bases. CDR3 length equals 12 residues.

This clone was seen many times. The chain links TRBV7-2 to TRBJ1-6; D gene ambiguous. V was pared by 1 base and J by 11 bases, with 9 bases between. The CDR3 covers 13 residues. Germline lookup yields CDR1 SGHTA and CDR2 FQGNSA. The CDR3 spells CASSLGSAAPLHF. The CDR3, as DNA: TGTGCCAGCAGCTTAGGGTCCGCAGCACCCCTCCACTTT.

This clone was recorded many times. CDR3 DNA: TGCGCCAGCAGCTTGTCGAACCAAGAGACCCAGTACTTC. This translates into CASSLSNQETQYF. The chain uses TRBV5-1 and TRBJ2-5, with D unclear. The V end was cut by 1 base, the J end by 0 bases, with 4 bases between. The germline gives CDR1 SGHRS, CDR2 YFSETQ. This CDR3 is built from 13 residues.

In this sample, this clone turned up many times. J is TRBJ2-1 and V is TRBV7-2; 10 nucleotides align to TRBD2. There are 17 residues in the CDR3. Per the germline V gene, CDR1 is SGHTA and CDR2 is FQGNSA. J lost 5 bases, V lost 0 bases, and 7 bases had no gene match. The CDR3 region is CASSLAGTSGAHNEQFF. For the CDR3, the DNA is TGTGCCAGCAGCTTAGCTGGTACTAGCGGGGCTCACAATGAGCAGTTCTTC.

This clone showed up many times. V is TRBV9 and J is TRBJ2-2; the D is unclear. The CDR3 extends over 13 amino acids. The V gene's germline CDR1 is SGDLS and CDR2 YYNGEE. Trimming shortened V by 4 bases and J by 3 bases, and 7 bases separated the two germline ends. In nucleotides, the CDR3 is TGTGCCAGCAGCCCCCGCCACACCGGGGAGCTGTTTTTT. It specifies CASSPRHTGELFF.

This clone was seen many times. This chain uses TRBV19 with TRBJ1-5, with 7 bases identical to TRBD1. J was trimmed by 0 bases and V by 7 bases; bases with no gene match: 6. There are 15 residues in the CDR3. From germline, CDR1 is LNHDA and CDR2 SQIVND (reference sequence). The CDR3 reads CASTPTGNSNQPQHF. The CDR3 nucleotides read TGTGCCAGTACCCCGACAGGGAATAGCAATCAGCCCCAGCATTTT.

The V gene is TRBV5-6, the J gene TRBJ1-4; 8 positions agree with TRBD1. The CDR3 spans 15 residues. Germline CDR1 reads SGHDT; CDR2 reads YYEEEE. The junction had 6 bases not matched to a gene; V was cut back by 5 bases and J by 3 bases. In DNA form, the CDR3 reads TGTGCCAGCAGACCGGCAGGGGGCTCTAATGAAAAACTGTTTTTT. Protein product: CASRPAGGSNEKLFF.